These 13 T cell receptor beta chains share one sample of origin, sequenced in a study of cytotoxic CD8 clonotypes in ibrutinib-treated CLL. Clones were sequenced by immunoSEQ multiplex PCR, and TCRdb holds only the in-frame ones, with some missing. The sample includes 130,000 or so clones, roughly 88% of them seen just once. Sample: PBMCs, taken after 24 months of ibrutinib treatment. These receptors all come from a human donor with chronic lymphocytic leukemia.

The rearrangement links TRBV28 to TRBJ2-6; TRBD1 aligns across 8 bases. CDR3 length: 17 amino acids. V lost 4 bases to trimming and J lost 0 bases; unmatched junction nucleotides: 5. CDR1 and CDR2 (germline): MDHEN, SYDVKM. CDR3: CASSSAGGASGANVLTF. As DNA, the CDR3 is TGTGCCAGCAGTTCGGCAGGGGGCGCCTCTGGGGCCAACGTCCTGACTTTC. The full variable domain, with the rest looked up from reference TRBV28 and TRBJ2-6, is DVKVTQSSRYLVKRTGEKVFLECVQDMDHENMFWYRQDPGLGLRLIYFSYDVKMKEKGDIPEGYSVSREKKERFSLILESASTNQTSMYLCASSSAGGASGANVLTFGAGSRLTVL.

This rearrangement joins TRBV7-8 to TRBJ2-7; possibly TRBD1 for D (6 bases). This CDR3 comprises 13 residues. Trimming pared 4 bases from V and 12 bases from J, leaving 19 bases between. Germline assignment: CDR1 SGHVS and CDR2 FQNEAQ. The CDR3 here is CASSYDRRQAPYF. The CDR3 DNA reads TGTGCCAGCAGCTACGACCGCAGACAGGCACCGTACTTC.

This chain uses TRBV15 with TRBJ2-2, with TRBD1 as a possible D gene (6 bases). Germline CDR1 and CDR2: LNHNV and YYDKDF (reference sequence). V was shortened by 1 base and J by 1 base, with 7 bases between the two germline ends. The CDR3 contains 15 residues. The CDR3 bases are TGTGCCACCAGCAGAGGGGGGCGGAACACCGGGGAGCTGTTTTTT. It specifies CATSRGGRNTGELFF.

The genes are TRBV30 and TRBJ2-7; 10 nucleotides match TRBD1. Germline-derived CDR1 and CDR2 are GTSNPN and SVGIG (reference sequence). The CDR3 is 14 residues long. The trim removed 0 bases at V and 2 bases at J, leaving 1 base unmatched. The CDR3 DNA follows: TGTGCCTGGAGTGTCGGGACAGGGGCCTACGAGCAGTACTTC. Its protein product is CAWSVGTGAYEQYF.

The CDR3 loop is CASPGTAGKNTGELFF. CDR3 DNA: TGTGCCAGCCCCGGGACAGCGGGAAAGAACACCGGGGAGCTGTTTTTT. The chain recombines TRBV7-2 with TRBJ2-2; possibly TRBD1 or TRBD2 for D (7 bases each). V lost 8 bases, J lost 1 base, and 17 bases lay in between. Germline CDR1 is SGHTA and CDR2 is FQGNSA. This CDR3 region has 16 residues.

The rearrangement links TRBV2 to TRBJ1-5, with D perhaps TRBD1 (6 bases). Germline CDR1 and CDR2: SNHLY and FYNNEI. V lost 7 bases to trimming and J lost 6 bases, with 16 bases between them. The CDR3 totals 14 residues. CDR3 sequence: CASTRRGASQPQHF. The CDR3 DNA follows: TGTGCCAGCACGCGGCGGGGGGCCAGTCAGCCCCAGCATTTT.

The V call is TRBV28, the J call TRBJ1-1; D possibly corresponds to TRBD1 (5 bases). With 5 bases removed from V and 5 bases from J, the gap between germline ends came to 15 bases. Looked up from germline, CDR1 is MDHEN and CDR2 is SYDVKM. The CDR3 length is 14 residues. The CDR3 reads CASSTSGGYTEAFF. The CDR3 DNA reads TGTGCCAGCAGTACATCGGGGGGTTATACTGAAGCTTTCTTT.

The V gene is TRBV29-1, the J gene TRBJ2-7, with TRBD1 matching over 11 bases. From germline, CDR1 is SQVTM and CDR2 ANQGSEA. Unmatched junction bases numbered 5, after V lost 8 bases and J lost 8 bases. The CDR3 contains 11 residues. The CDR3 nucleotides are TGCAGCATAGGGACAGGGGGTAAGCAGTACTTC. Translated: CSIGTGGKQYF.

The rearrangement uses TRBV7-3 and TRBJ2-1; D unresolved. In germline, CDR1 is SGHTA, CDR2 FQGTGA. Trimming stripped 1 base from V and 0 bases from J, with 10 bases between. The CDR3 totals 16 residues. The chain's CDR3 is CASSLRRFTSYNEQFF. The CDR3 DNA reads as TGTGCCAGCAGCTTAAGGCGGTTCACCTCCTACAATGAGCAGTTCTTC.

The genes are TRBV28 and TRBJ2-2; TRBD2 agrees at 7 bases. The CDR3 has 14 residues. CDR1 is MDHEN, CDR2 SYDVKM, per germline. V lost 3 bases to trimming and J lost 3 bases; unmatched junction nucleotides: 1. The CDR3 nucleotides read TGTGCCAGCAGTTTCGGGGGGTACACCGGGGAGCTGTTTTTT. Amino acids: CASSFGGYTGELFF.

For the CDR3, the DNA is TGTGCCAGCAGCTTAGGAGTAACCACCCTCCACTTT. Protein product: CASSLGVTTLHF. The rearrangement uses TRBV7-9 and TRBJ1-6; D uncertain. The germline V gene has CDR1 SEHNR and CDR2 FQNEAQ (reference sequence). V lost 1 base and J lost 14, with 9 bases in between. This CDR3 comprises 12 residues.

The chain couples TRBV29-1 to TRBJ2-1, with 7 positions matching TRBD2. CDR1 is SQVTM and CDR2 is ANQGSEA in the germline V gene. With V trimmed by 6 bases and J by 10 bases, 6 bases remained unmatched. The CDR3 loop spans 11 amino acids. CDR3 sequence: CSVYGLGEQFF. The DNA for the CDR3 is TGCAGCGTCTATGGACTAGGCGAGCAGTTCTTC.

This clone has only one observation. The rearrangement links TRBV7-2 to TRBJ2-7; maybe TRBD2 (6 bases). V gave up 3 bases and J gave up 5 bases, with 20 bases separating them. This CDR3 is 16 amino acids long. Germline assignment: CDR1 SGHTA and CDR2 FQGNSA. As DNA, the CDR3 is TGTGCCAGCAGCTTCTCCCGGGGGAGCGGGCTTGACGAGCAGTACTTC. Its protein is CASSFSRGSGLDEQYF.